This TCR beta chain was recorded in a study of Graves' ophthalmopathy and Graves' hyperthyroidism. Note on this clonotype: The target antigen is unknown. Possible read error: a much larger clone is one base away. The conserved closing phenylalanine or tryptophan is absent in this CDR3, likely reflecting a read error.

Findings of the study overall: Blood repertoires reportedly contained most expanded thyroid clonotypes above 0.001 frequency.

For repertoire sequencing, the TCR beta CDR3 regions were amplified from RNA transcripts. HTBI primers served in a first-round RT-PCR, which a second-round multiplex PCR followed. Each CDR3 protein gets one entry after TCRdb re-called the multiplex PCR reads with MiXCR. Of approximately 540,000 distinct CDR3 sequences in the sample, roughly 40% are singletons; the top ten hold about 4.6%. Each hyperthyroidism patient was newly diagnosed, with under 2 months' duration, and aged 18 to 65. Each diagnosis was determined on the basis of clinical symptoms, serum thyroxine, TRAb, thyroid ultrasound and orbital computed tomography. This receptor was identified in an adult man with Graves' hyperthyroidism. Material: peripheral blood or thyroid tissue (not recorded which).

CDR3 coding DNA: TGTGCCAGCAGGGACACGGCCTCGAACACTGAAGCTTTCCTT. Encoded protein: CASRDTASNTEAFL. V and J are TRBV12-3 or TRBV12-4 and TRBJ1-1; a weak D match, TRBD1 (5 bases). There are 14 residues in the CDR3. The V end was cut by 6 bases, the J end by 1 base, with 12 bases between.